One and the same sample provided the 29 T cell receptor beta chains below, sequenced in a study of shared clonotypes between healthy human individuals. The assay was immunoSEQ multiplex PCR, and TCRdb's table has in-frame clones only and misses some. The table shows over 300,000 clones, with roughly 84% occurring only once. Sequencing was performed on memory CD8+ T cells sorted from blood. Subset described: CD45RO+ cells pooled with CCR7-negative TemRA cells. These receptors were collected from a man younger than 30 in good health.

This sequence joins TRBV7-8 and TRBJ1-1, with 7 nucleotides matching TRBD1. The CDR3 is made up of 14 amino acids. Germline V gene sequence: CDR1 SGHVS, CDR2 FQNEAQ. J lost 4 bases, V lost 10 bases, and 12 bases had no gene match. CDR3 coding DNA: TGTGCCATCATCGACAGGGACGGGGCCACTGAAGCTTTCTTT. It encodes CAIIDRDGATEAFF.

This clone was detected only a few times. The V and J genes are TRBV5-1 and TRBJ2-7; D is possibly TRBD2 (6 bases). Germline-derived CDR1 and CDR2 are SGHRS and YFSETQ. Trimming took 7 bases from V and 0 from J, leaving 20 bases between them. The CDR3 is 16 amino acids. The DNA of the CDR3 is TGCGCCAGCGGCCCCGCGAGCGGGTCCCTCTCCTACGAGCAGTACTTC. Translation gives CASGPASGSLSYEQYF.

The chain uses TRBV9 and TRBJ1-3; no definite D call. Trimming cost V 0 bases and J 0 bases, with 10 bases left between them. The length of the CDR3 is 16 residues. The germline gives CDR1 SGDLS, CDR2 YYNGEE. The CDR3 here is CASSVVPTRSGNTIYF. CDR3 DNA: TGTGCCAGCAGCGTAGTTCCGACCCGCTCTGGAAACACCATATATTTT.

This sequence joins TRBV5-1 and TRBJ2-1; 9 nucleotides line up with TRBD2. The V segment lost 2 bases and the J segment 2 bases; nucleotides outside the gene matches: 2. Germline V lookup: CDR1 SGHRS, CDR2 YFSETQ. The CDR3 spans 15 residues. CDR3: CASSFAGGPYNEQFF. CDR3 DNA sequence: TGCGCCAGCAGCTTCGCGGGAGGGCCCTACAATGAGCAGTTCTTC. The variable domain in full, with the rest retrieved from reference TRBV5-1 and TRBJ2-1, is KAGVTQTPRYLIKTRGQQVTLSCSPISGHRSVSWYQQTPGQGLQFLFEYFSETQRNKGNFPGRFSGRQFSNSRSEMNVSTLELGDSALYLCASSFAGGPYNEQFFGPGTRLTVL.

This clone was seen a few times. The V gene is TRBV20-1, the J gene TRBJ2-1; no clear D. The V end was cut by 5 bases, the J end by 5 bases, with 4 bases between. Germline V gives CDR1 DFQATT, CDR2 SNEGSKA (reference sequence). This CDR3 is built from 10 residues. CDR3 region: CSAHNNEQFF. The CDR3 coding sequence is TGCAGTGCTCATAACAATGAGCAGTTCTTC.

The chain employs TRBV5-1 and TRBJ2-3, with D uncertain. V lost 0 bases, J lost 3 bases, and 17 bases lay in between. The CDR3 runs 17 residues. The germline V gene encodes CDR1 SGHRS and CDR2 YFSETQ. For the CDR3, the DNA is TGCGCCAGCAGCTTGGAATGGCCCGGTCCCATAACAGATACGCAGTATTTT. Translated, it gives CASSLEWPGPITDTQYF. The whole variable domain, filled in from reference TRBV5-1 and TRBJ2-3, reads KAGVTQTPRYLIKTRGQQVTLSCSPISGHRSVSWYQQTPGQGLQFLFEYFSETQRNKGNFPGRFSGRQFSNSRSEMNVSTLELGDSALYLCASSLEWPGPITDTQYFGPGTRLTVL.

The chain carries TRBV28 and TRBJ1-1; a weak D match, TRBD1 (5 bases). Germline CDR1 MDHEN, CDR2 SYDVKM. This CDR3 region has 15 residues. With 3 bases removed from V and 14 bases from J, the gap between germline ends came to 25 bases. CDR3 DNA sequence: TGTGCCAGCAGTTTCGAAAAAGGGCTGTTCTCCGGGGGGTTCTTT. This codes for CASSFEKGLFSGGFF.

The V and J genes are TRBV5-1 and TRBJ1-2; TRBD1 matches at 8 bases. The trim removed 1 base at V and 8 bases at J, leaving 10 bases unmatched. This CDR3 comprises 15 residues. In germline, CDR1 is SGHRS, CDR2 YFSETQ. The CDR3 DNA reads as TGCGCCAGCAGCTTGAGGGACAGGAAAAGAAGAGGCTACACCTTC. It is translated as CASSLRDRKRRGYTF.

Comment on this clone: In the same sample, other DNA sequences code for this CDR3. The V call is TRBV6-1, the J call TRBJ2-7; D remains ambiguous. Germline V CDR1 and CDR2: MNHNS, SASEGT. There are 13 residues in the CDR3. V gave up 0 bases and J gave up 3 bases, with 6 bases separating them. The CDR3 nucleotides read TGTGCCAGCAGTGAAGCTAGGCTCTACGAGCAGTACTTC. It codes for CASSEARLYEQYF.

The chain links TRBV6-6 to TRBJ1-1; D possibly corresponds to TRBD1 (6 bases). CDR3 length: 15 amino acids. Trimming stripped 6 bases from V and 6 bases from J, with 20 bases between. Germline-derived CDR1 and CDR2 are MNHNY and SVGAGI (reference sequence). The CDR3 region has the DNA TGTGCCAGCAGACCACACAGGGAAGTGAAGCCTGAAGCTTTCTTT. It yields the protein CASRPHREVKPEAFF.

The chain links TRBV9 to TRBJ1-1; D unclear. The V and J ends lost 4 bases and 1 base respectively, with 11 bases between them. There are 14 residues in the CDR3. The germline V gene encodes CDR1 SGDLS and CDR2 YYNGEE. The CDR3 nucleotides read TGTGCCAGCAGCCCCCACCCGGCGAACACTGAAGCTTTCTTT. Translated: CASSPHPANTEAFF.

CDR3 coding DNA: TGTGCCAGCAGCCCCCCGTCTAGCGGTCGAGATACGCAGTATTTT. Encoded protein: CASSPPSSGRDTQYF. This chain uses TRBV5-6 with TRBJ2-3; 7 bases are a match to TRBD2. Germline V CDR1 and CDR2: SGHDT, YYEEEE. The V and J ends lost 4 bases and 5 bases, in that order; junction bases with no gene match: 10. The CDR3 sequence is 15 residues long.

The chain combines TRBV18 with TRBJ2-7; D might be TRBD1 or TRBD2, each matching 5 bases. The CDR3 totals 13 residues. Trimming removed 6 bases from V and 1 base from J, with 10 bases in between. Germline V gene sequence: CDR1 KGHSH, CDR2 LQKENI. The CDR3: CASSRDGSYEQYF. For the CDR3, the DNA is TGTGCCAGCTCTAGGGACGGTTCCTACGAGCAGTACTTC.

The V gene is TRBV30, the J gene TRBJ2-5, with TRBD1 identical over 8 bases. The length of the CDR3 is 16 residues. The V gene's germline CDR1 is GTSNPN and CDR2 SVGIG (reference sequence). After removal of 2 bases from V and 2 bases from J, the junction contained 10 bases not matched to a gene. CDR3 protein: CAWSTGTGGFQETQYF. The DNA of the CDR3 is TGTGCCTGGAGTACCGGGACAGGAGGTTTTCAAGAGACCCAGTACTTC.

The chain uses TRBV11-2 and TRBJ1-3; D not certain. Germline CDR1 is SGHAT and CDR2 is FQNNGV. V lost 6 bases and J 4 bases, leaving 7 bases between the germline ends. The CDR3 sequence is 12 residues long. CDR3 protein: CASSYQGNTIYF. The CDR3 coding sequence is TGTGCCAGCAGTTACCAGGGAAACACCATATATTTT.

The V gene is TRBV7-6, the J gene TRBJ2-1; tentative D call: TRBD2 (6 bases). V shed 3 bases and J shed 7 bases, with 10 bases lying between them. CDR3 length equals 13 residues. In germline, CDR1 is SGHVS, CDR2 FNYEAQ. CDR3 loop: CASSFGGRNEQFF. In DNA, the CDR3 is TGTGCCAGCAGCTTCGGAGGGAGGAATGAGCAGTTCTTC.

This clone showed up just once. The CDR3 nucleotides read TGTGCCAGCTCACCCGGGGCCCATGGCGGCTACACCTTC. Translation: CASSPGAHGGYTF. This chain connects TRBV18 to TRBJ1-2; possible D gene TRBD1, 5 bases. The CDR3 consists of 13 residues. The germline CDR1 and CDR2 sequences are KGHSH and LQKENI. With 3 bases removed from V and 8 bases from J, the gap between germline ends came to 13 bases.

The chain carries TRBV4-1 and TRBJ2-5; TRBD2 matches at 14 bases. V lost 3 bases and J lost 5; bases outside the gene matches: 11. The CDR3 is 18 amino acids. Germline CDR1 and CDR2: MGHRA and YSYEKL. CDR3 amino acids: CASSHGLAGGPGPETQYF. CDR3 in DNA: TGCGCCAGCAGCCACGGACTAGCGGGAGGCCCGGGTCCTGAGACCCAGTACTTC.

J is TRBJ2-7 and V is TRBV18, with 12 positions matching TRBD2. J lost 2 bases, V lost 4 bases, and 6 bases had no gene match. The CDR3 is 16 residues long. Germline CDR1 reads KGHSH; CDR2 reads LQKENI. The CDR3: CASSRTSGDNTYEQYF. DNA of the CDR3: TGTGCCAGCTCACGGACTAGCGGGGATAATACCTACGAGCAGTACTTC.

V is TRBV19 and J is TRBJ1-2, with D uncertain. Per the germline V gene, CDR1 is LNHDA and CDR2 is SQIVND (reference sequence). The length of the CDR3 is 13 residues. The V and J ends lost 6 bases and 2 bases respectively, with 10 bases between them. CDR3 residues: CASSHGGNYGYTF. DNA for the CDR3: TGTGCCAGTAGCCACGGTGGGAACTATGGCTACACCTTC. The full variable domain, with the rest looked up from reference TRBV19 and TRBJ1-2, is DGGITQSPKYLFRKEGQNVTLSCEQNLNHDAMYWYRQDPGQGLRLIYYSQIVNDFQKGDIAEGYSVSREKKESFPLTVTSAQKNPTAFYLCASSHGGNYGYTFGSGTRLTVV.

V and J are TRBV30 and TRBJ1-6; 9 bases align to TRBD1. The CDR3 has 14 amino acids. Trimming at V came to 5 bases and at J to 8 bases, leaving 7 bases not matched to a gene. The germline gives CDR1 GTSNPN, CDR2 SVGIG (reference sequence). The DNA of the CDR3 is TGTGCCTGGGGGGACAGGGTCGGATATTCACCCCTCCACTTT. This sequence encodes CAWGDRVGYSPLHF.

This clone has only one observation. The chain's CDR3 is CASSQVLTGELFF. As DNA, the CDR3 is TGCGCCAGCAGCCAAGTTTTAACCGGGGAGCTGTTTTTT. The rearrangement joins TRBV4-1 to TRBJ2-2, with D hard to call. Germline V gene sequence: CDR1 MGHRA, CDR2 YSYEKL. Trimming pared 1 base from V and 5 bases from J, leaving 5 bases between. The CDR3 sequence is 13 residues long.

CDR3 nucleotide sequence: TGTGCCAGCAGCCTACCTAGACTAGCGCCGACAGATACGCAGTATTTT. It encodes CASSLPRLAPTDTQYF. This chain joins TRBV7-2 and TRBJ2-3; 8 nucleotides line up with TRBD2. V trimming: 5 bases; J trimming: 3 bases; junction bases outside the gene matches: 10. This CDR3 is 16 amino acids long. Per the germline V gene, CDR1 is SGHTA and CDR2 is FQGNSA.

In its sample, this clone was seen once. This chain links TRBV29-1 with TRBJ2-7, with D tentatively TRBD1 (6 bases). Trimming shortened V by 6 bases and J by 6 bases, and 12 bases separated the two germline ends. Germline lookup yields CDR1 SQVTM and CDR2 ANQGSEA. The CDR3 runs 11 residues. CDR3 sequence reads: CSVTTGGEQYF. The CDR3 DNA follows: TGCAGCGTCACGACAGGTGGCGAGCAGTACTTC.

The rearrangement links TRBV11-3 to TRBJ2-3; tentatively, D is TRBD2 (6 bases). Per the germline V gene, CDR1 is SGHNT and CDR2 is YENEEA. This CDR3 comprises 15 residues. V was clipped by 1 base and J by 4 bases, with 12 bases between them. CDR3 in DNA: TGTGCCAGCAGCTTAGTGGGCCCGGGGGCAGATACGCAGTATTTT. It codes for CASSLVGPGADTQYF.

The genes are TRBV6-6 and TRBJ2-7, with TRBD2 as a possible D gene (5 bases). The germline V gene has CDR1 MNHNY and CDR2 SVGAGI (reference sequence). The length of the CDR3 is 13 residues. V lost 11 bases and J lost 2, with 16 bases in between. CDR3 nucleotides: TGTGCCGTAGAGGGTAGGCAGGCCTACGAGCAGTACTTC. It translates to CAVEGRQAYEQYF.

This clone was detected only a few times. Its ends do not fully match the called genes, so a read error is possible. The chain combines TRBV19 with TRBJ1-6; the D is unclear. In germline, CDR1 is LNHDA, CDR2 SQIVND (reference sequence). The CDR3 is 16 amino acids. CDR3 nucleotide sequence: TGTGCCAGTAGCATAGGACGGAGCTCCTATAATTCACCCCTCCACTTT. It translates to CASSIGRSSYNSPLHF.

V gene TRBV11-1 combines with J gene TRBJ1-6; D remains ambiguous. The germline V gene has CDR1 SGHAT and CDR2 FQDESV (reference sequence). With 4 bases removed from V and 7 bases from J, the gap between germline ends came to 14 bases. This CDR3 is built from 15 residues. The CDR3 loop is CASSSSVGGNSPLHF. CDR3 in DNA: TGTGCCAGCAGCTCCAGCGTAGGAGGAAATTCACCCCTCCACTTT.

The chain joins TRBV5-1 to TRBJ2-5; no reliable D call. The V end was cut by 1 base, the J end by 1 base, with 8 bases between. CDR3 size: 14 residues. CDR1 is SGHRS, CDR2 YFSETQ, per germline. The CDR3 nucleotides are TGCGCCAGCAGCTTGCAGTCGGCCCAAGAGACCCAGTACTTC. Its translation: CASSLQSAQETQYF.